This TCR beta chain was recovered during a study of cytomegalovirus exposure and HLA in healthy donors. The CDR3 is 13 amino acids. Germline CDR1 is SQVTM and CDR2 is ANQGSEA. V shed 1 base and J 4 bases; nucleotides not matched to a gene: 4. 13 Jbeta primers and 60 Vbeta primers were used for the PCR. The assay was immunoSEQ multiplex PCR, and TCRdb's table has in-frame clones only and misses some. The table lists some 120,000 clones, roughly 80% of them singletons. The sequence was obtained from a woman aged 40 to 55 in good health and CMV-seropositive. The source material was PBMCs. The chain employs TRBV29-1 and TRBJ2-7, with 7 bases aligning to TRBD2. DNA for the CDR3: TGCAGCGTTGAAGGCGGGAGAGGTTACGAGCAGTACTTC. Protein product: CSVEGGRGYEQYF.